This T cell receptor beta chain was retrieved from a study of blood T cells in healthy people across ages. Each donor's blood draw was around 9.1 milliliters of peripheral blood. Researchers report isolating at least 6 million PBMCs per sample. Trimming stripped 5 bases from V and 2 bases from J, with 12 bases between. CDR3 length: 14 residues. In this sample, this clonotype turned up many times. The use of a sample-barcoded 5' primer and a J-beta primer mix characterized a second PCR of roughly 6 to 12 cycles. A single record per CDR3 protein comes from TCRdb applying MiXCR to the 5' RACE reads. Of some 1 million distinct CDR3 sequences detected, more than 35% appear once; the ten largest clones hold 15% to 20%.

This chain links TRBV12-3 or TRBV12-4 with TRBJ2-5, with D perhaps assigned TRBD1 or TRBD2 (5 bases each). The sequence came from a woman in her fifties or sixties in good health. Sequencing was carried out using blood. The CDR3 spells CASSPEGSQETQYF. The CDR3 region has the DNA TGTGCCAGCAGTCCCGAGGGGAGTCAAGAGACCCAGTACTTC.